This is a list of T cell receptor beta chains from one sample in a study of OX40 agonist ivuxolimab in advanced cancers. Here immunoSEQ multiplex PCR was the method, and the copy in TCRdb shows in-frame clones only, minus some. This repertoire shows more than 20,000 clones, 75% to 95% found once; its top ten account for 50% to 60%. Sequences were derived from CD4+ or CD8+ T cells sorted from blood, sampled in a trial of the OX40 agonist ivuxolimab. The receptors shown here come from an adult with an advanced solid tumor such as melanoma, head and neck, liver or kidney cancer. The CDR3 runs from the conserved cysteine through the conserved F or W. Fields, in order: V gene, J gene, D gene, clone size, CDR3 DNA, CDR3 protein. D genes are given only for firm matches. Size is stated for part of the rows, as once, few or many counts, or as a class when the clone is expanded.

TRBV7-6,TRBJ1-4,-,-,TGTGCCAGCAGCTTAAGTTTTTTGCGGGGAACGGCGACTAATGAAAAACTGTTTTTT,CASSLSFLRGTATNEKLFF
TRBV6-5,TRBJ2-7,TRBD2,-,TGTGCCAGCAGTTACGGCGCTAGCGGGGGTATGTACTTC,CASSYGASGGMYF
TRBV4-1,TRBJ1-5,-,once,TGCGCCAGCAGCCAAGGAGGACAGCAATGGCCCCAGCATTTT,CASSQGGQQWPQHF
TRBV4-1,TRBJ2-4,-,-,TGCGCCAGCAGCCAAGTCCCGGAAGGGGCCAAAAACATTCAGTACTTC,CASSQVPEGAKNIQYF
TRBV5-1,TRBJ1-1,-,-,TGCGCCAGCAGCTTGGGGCAGGGAGGCACTGAAGCTTTCTTT,CASSLGQGGTEAFF
TRBV4-1,TRBJ2-2,TRBD2,-,TGCGCCAGCAGCTATTCGGGACTAGCGGGGGGTATCGGGGAGCTGTTTTTT,CASSYSGLAGGIGELFF
TRBV30,TRBJ1-3,-,-,TGTGCCTGGAGTGTCCGTAACGAAAACACCATATATTTT,CAWSVRNENTIYF
TRBV7-9,TRBJ2-2,-,-,TGTGCCAGCAGCTTAGACAAAGGACAGAACACCGGGGAGCTGTTTTTT,CASSLDKGQNTGELFF
TRBV7-9,TRBJ2-5,-,-,TGTGCCAGCAGCCCACCTAGCGAAGAGACCCAGTACTTC,CASSPPSEETQYF
TRBV7-8,TRBJ1-1,TRBD1,-,TGTGCCAGCAGCTTGTCCCCCCGGACAGGGAACACTGAAGCTTTCTTT,CASSLSPRTGNTEAFF
TRBV7-6,TRBJ2-5,TRBD1,-,TGTGCCAGCAGCCTAAGGGCAGTCTCCCGTGAACAGGGGGTCGAGACCCAGTACTTC,CASSLRAVSREQGVETQYF
TRBV10-1,TRBJ2-4,TRBD1,-,TGCGCCAGCAGTGATTTTGAGACAGGGTCAGAAGCCAAAAACATTCAGTACTTC,CASSDFETGSEAKNIQYF
TRBV7-9,TRBJ2-5,-,-,TGTGCCAGCAGCCCTCAGCAGGAGAGGGAGACCCAGTACTTC,CASSPQQERETQYF
TRBV28,TRBJ1-3,-,-,TGTGCCAGCAGTGGGGTCTCTCTCAGAAACACCATATATTTT,CASSGVSLRNTIYF
TRBV11-2,TRBJ1-1,TRBD1,few,TGTGCCAGCAGCGTGGACAGGGGGCGCCGAACTGAAGCTTTCTTT,CASSVDRGRRTEAFF
TRBV7-9,TRBJ1-2,-,-,TGTGCCAGCAGCTCCCCTCTTGGCCTCAACTACTATGGCTACACCTTC,CASSSPLGLNYYGYTF
TRBV6-4,TRBJ2-2,-,-,TGTGCCAGCAGTGACAGGGAGACCGGGGAGCTGTTTTTT,CASSDRETGELFF
TRBV20-1,TRBJ2-1,TRBD2,-,TGCAGTGCTAGAGACCTAGCGGGGATTTTCTTC,CSARDLAGIFF
TRBV5-4,TRBJ1-2,TRBD1,-,TGTGCCAGCAGCCCCCGCTGGACAGGGATTTCCTATGGCTACACCTTC,CASSPRWTGISYGYTF
TRBV14,TRBJ2-2,-,-,TGTGCCAGCAGCCAAATCGGTTTCCCTTACACCGGGGAGCTGTTTTTT,CASSQIGFPYTGELFF
TRBV14,TRBJ2-2,TRBD2,medium-sized,TGTGCCAGCAGCCCGGGAGGAGCCGGGGAGCTGTTTTTT,CASSPGGAGELFF
TRBV29-1,TRBJ2-4,TRBD1,once,TGCAGCGTTGAGACAGGGATGGGAAACATTCAGTACTTC,CSVETGMGNIQYF